The source of this T cell receptor beta chain is a study of control samples from healthy donors and cancer patients. Method: immunoSEQ multiplex PCR; TCRdb's copy keeps in-frame clones and lacks some. The sample contains 150,000 or so clones, roughly 92% of which appear only once. The germline V gene encodes CDR1 MNHNY and CDR2 SVGAGI (reference sequence). There are 16 residues in the CDR3. After removal of 4 bases from V and 2 bases from J, the junction contained 9 bases not matched to a gene. Sequencing used blood. The receptor's source is a man aged 18 to 35 in good health. The genes are TRBV6-6 and TRBJ2-3; TRBD1 agrees at 7 bases. DNA for the CDR3: TGTGCCAGCAGTTCCTCGGGACAGATCTTCACAGATACGCAGTATTTT. Residues: CASSSSGQIFTDTQYF.